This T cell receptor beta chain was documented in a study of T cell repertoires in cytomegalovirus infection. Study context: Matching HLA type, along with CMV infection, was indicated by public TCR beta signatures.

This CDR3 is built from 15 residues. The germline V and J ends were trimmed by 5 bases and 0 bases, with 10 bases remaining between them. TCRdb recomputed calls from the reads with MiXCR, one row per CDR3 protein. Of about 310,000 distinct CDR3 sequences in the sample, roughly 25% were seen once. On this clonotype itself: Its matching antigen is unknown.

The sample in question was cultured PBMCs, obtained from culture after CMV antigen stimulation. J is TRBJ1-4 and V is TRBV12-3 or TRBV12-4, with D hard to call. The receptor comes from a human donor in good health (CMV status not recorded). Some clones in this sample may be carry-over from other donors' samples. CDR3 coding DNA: TGTGCCAGCAGTAGGGCAATGGCAACTAATGAAAAACTGTTTTTT. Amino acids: CASSRAMATNEKLFF.